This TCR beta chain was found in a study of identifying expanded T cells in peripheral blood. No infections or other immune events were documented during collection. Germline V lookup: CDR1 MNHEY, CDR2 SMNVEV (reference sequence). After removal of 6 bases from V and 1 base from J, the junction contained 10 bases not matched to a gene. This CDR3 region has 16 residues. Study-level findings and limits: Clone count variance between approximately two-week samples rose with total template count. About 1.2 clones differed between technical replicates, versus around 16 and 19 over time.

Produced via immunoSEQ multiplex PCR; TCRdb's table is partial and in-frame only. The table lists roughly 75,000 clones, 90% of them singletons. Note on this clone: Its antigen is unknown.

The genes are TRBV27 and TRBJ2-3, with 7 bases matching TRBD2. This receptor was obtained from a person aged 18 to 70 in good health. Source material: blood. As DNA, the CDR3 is TGTGCCAGCAGAACGCCGGGGCTAGCGGGCACAGATACGCAGTATTTT. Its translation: CASRTPGLAGTDTQYF.